This TCR beta chain stems from a study of blood T cell repertoires in COVID-19. Across the whole study: The analysed material was cDNA or gDNA that came from T cells, B-cell-depleted T cells, or PBMCs.

Generated by immunoSEQ multiplex PCR, the TCRdb table keeps only in-frame clones and is missing some. The sample records a few hundred thousand clones, around 90% being singletons. This CDR3 spans 16 amino acids. V was shortened by 4 bases and J by 0 bases, with 11 bases between the two germline ends. Germline CDR1 reads SGHRS; CDR2 reads YFSETQ. The chain carries TRBV5-1 and TRBJ2-6; D is ambiguous. Sequenced: peripheral blood. This sequence originates from a human donor in a cohort sampled during active COVID-19. The CDR3 loop is CASSVDSISGANVLTF. CDR3 DNA sequence: TGCGCCAGCAGCGTGGATTCTATCTCTGGGGCCAACGTCCTGACTTTC.